A selection of T cell receptor beta chains follows, all from one sample in a study of cytomegalovirus exposure and HLA in healthy donors. The assay was immunoSEQ multiplex PCR, and TCRdb's table has in-frame clones only and misses some. The data show roughly 180,000 clones, with approximately 84% seen just once and around 6.1% held by the top ten. The sequencing sample was made of PBMCs. Receptors originate from a woman in her thirties in good health and CMV-seropositive. The CDR3 runs from the conserved cysteine through the conserved F or W. D genes are given only for firm matches. Size is omitted from some rows. Given values are once, few, many or a class for expanded clones.

d_gene: TRBD2
abundance: NA
v_gene: TRBV15
len: 15
j_gene: TRBJ2-7
CDR3aa: CATRGLAGGPYEQYF
CDR3nt: TGTGCCACCAGAGGGCTAGCGGGAGGCCCATACGAGCAGTACTTC

d_gene: NA
abundance: NA
v_gene: TRBV27
len: 13
j_gene: TRBJ2-1
CDR3aa: CASSLSRGGEQFF
CDR3nt: TGTGCCAGCAGTTTAAGTAGGGGCGGTGAGCAGTTCTTC

d_gene: TRBD2
abundance: NA
v_gene: TRBV5-8
len: 16
j_gene: TRBJ2-6
CDR3aa: CASSSLAGVGANVLTF
CDR3nt: TGTGCCAGCAGCTCCCTAGCGGGAGTTGGGGCCAACGTCCTGACCTTC

d_gene: NA
abundance: NA
v_gene: TRBV19
len: 14
j_gene: TRBJ2-7
CDR3aa: CASSIRNGAYEQYF
CDR3nt: TGTGCCAGTAGTATTCGTAATGGAGCCTACGAGCAGTACTTC

d_gene: TRBD2
abundance: few
v_gene: TRBV14
len: 18
j_gene: TRBJ2-1
CDR3aa: CASSHLVPAGLPYNEQFF
CDR3nt: TGTGCCAGCAGTCACCTCGTTCCAGCGGGGTTACCCTACAATGAGCAGTTCTTC

d_gene: NA
abundance: few
v_gene: TRBV5-5
len: 14
j_gene: TRBJ1-1
CDR3aa: CASSLVGDSTEAFF
CDR3nt: TGTGCCAGCAGCTTGGTGGGAGATTCCACTGAAGCTTTCTTT

d_gene: NA
abundance: NA
v_gene: TRBV6-5
len: 15
j_gene: TRBJ2-7
CDR3aa: CASRLTSTVLDEQYF
CDR3nt: TGTGCCAGCAGACTTACCTCGACAGTTTTGGACGAGCAGTACTTC

d_gene: NA
abundance: NA
v_gene: TRBV6-5
len: 14
j_gene: TRBJ1-3
CDR3aa: CASSLGVRGNTIYF
CDR3nt: TGTGCCAGCAGCCTCGGGGTCCGAGGAAACACCATATATTTT

d_gene: TRBD1
abundance: few
v_gene: TRBV27
len: 15
j_gene: TRBJ2-1
CDR3aa: CASQGGDRGYNEQFF
CDR3nt: TGTGCCAGCCAGGGGGGGGACAGGGGCTACAATGAGCAGTTCTTC

d_gene: NA
abundance: NA
v_gene: TRBV5-1
len: 15
j_gene: TRBJ2-5
CDR3aa: CASSPPGQGGGTQYF
CDR3nt: TGCGCCAGCAGCCCTCCAGGACAGGGAGGGGGGACCCAGTACTTC

d_gene: TRBD1
abundance: NA
v_gene: TRBV7-9
len: 17
j_gene: TRBJ1-1
CDR3aa: CASSPPTGDFRTGEAFF
CDR3nt: TGTGCCAGCAGCCCGCCGACAGGGGATTTTCGAACTGGTGAAGCTTTCTTT

d_gene: TRBD2
abundance: NA
v_gene: TRBV19
len: 14
j_gene: TRBJ2-1
CDR3aa: CASSIMAGVNEQFF
CDR3nt: TGTGCCAGTAGTATTATGGCGGGGGTGAATGAGCAGTTCTTC

d_gene: TRBD2
abundance: NA
v_gene: TRBV27
len: 15
j_gene: TRBJ2-5
CDR3aa: CASSLSGTNQETQYF
CDR3nt: TGTGCCAGCAGTTTATCCGGGACTAACCAAGAGACCCAGTACTTC

d_gene: NA
abundance: NA
v_gene: TRBV4-2
len: 13
j_gene: TRBJ1-1
CDR3aa: CASSQVEEGEAFF
CDR3nt: TGTGCCAGCAGCCAAGTGGAGGAGGGTGAAGCTTTCTTT

d_gene: NA
abundance: NA
v_gene: TRBV6-5
len: 12
j_gene: TRBJ1-5
CDR3aa: CASGQSDQPQHF
CDR3nt: TGTGCCAGCGGACAGAGCGATCAGCCCCAGCATTTT

d_gene: TRBD2
abundance: NA
v_gene: TRBV4-1
len: 17
j_gene: TRBJ2-1
CDR3aa: CASSRPTSGSSYNEQFF
CDR3nt: TGCGCCAGCAGCCGACCAACTAGCGGCAGCTCCTACAATGAGCAGTTCTTC

d_gene: NA
abundance: NA
v_gene: TRBV9
len: 17
j_gene: TRBJ1-3
CDR3aa: CASSVAGALDFGNTIYF
CDR3nt: TGTGCCAGCAGCGTAGCAGGGGCATTGGACTTTGGAAACACCATATATTTT

d_gene: NA
abundance: NA
v_gene: TRBV10-3
len: 15
j_gene: TRBJ1-1
CDR3aa: CAISARGTVNTEAFF
CDR3nt: TGTGCCATCAGTGCCCGGGGGACGGTGAACACTGAAGCTTTCTTT

d_gene: NA
abundance: NA
v_gene: TRBV7-7
len: 14
j_gene: TRBJ1-3
CDR3aa: CAPEPGTPGNTIYF
CDR3nt: TGTGCTCCCGAACCCGGTACTCCTGGAAACACCATATATTTT

d_gene: NA
abundance: NA
v_gene: TRBV27
len: 13
j_gene: TRBJ2-1
CDR3aa: CASSSRDSHEQFF
CDR3nt: TGTGCCAGCAGTTCTCGGGACTCCCATGAGCAGTTCTTC

d_gene: NA
abundance: NA
v_gene: TRBV7-2
len: 13
j_gene: TRBJ1-1
CDR3aa: CASSLRGGTEAFF
CDR3nt: TGTGCCAGCAGCTTAAGGGGGGGCACTGAAGCTTTCTTT

d_gene: TRBD2
abundance: once
v_gene: TRBV5-1
len: 15
j_gene: TRBJ2-7
CDR3aa: CASSWIAGGLDEQYF
CDR3nt: TGCGCCAGCAGCTGGATAGCGGGAGGTTTAGACGAGCAGTACTTC

d_gene: NA
abundance: NA
v_gene: TRBV6-4
len: 15
j_gene: TRBJ2-3
CDR3aa: CASSALADGADTQYF
CDR3nt: TGTGCCAGCAGTGCTTTAGCGGACGGGGCAGATACGCAGTATTTT

d_gene: NA
abundance: NA
v_gene: TRBV2
len: 14
j_gene: TRBJ1-5
CDR3aa: CASSEGGLGQPQHF
CDR3nt: TGTGCCAGCAGCGAGGGTGGTTTAGGTCAGCCCCAGCATTTT

d_gene: NA
abundance: once
v_gene: TRBV10-2
len: 14
j_gene: TRBJ1-5
CDR3aa: CASSQGTLDQPQHF
CDR3nt: TGCGCCAGCAGCCAGGGGACACTAGATCAGCCCCAGCATTTT

d_gene: NA
abundance: NA
v_gene: TRBV7-9
len: 15
j_gene: TRBJ1-1
CDR3aa: CASSPRWEGDTEAFF
CDR3nt: TGTGCCAGCAGCCCGCGGTGGGAGGGAGACACTGAAGCTTTCTTT

d_gene: TRBD1
abundance: NA
v_gene: TRBV5-1
len: 17
j_gene: TRBJ1-2
CDR3aa: CASSPGTGGTGDYGYTF
CDR3nt: TGCGCCAGCAGCCCCGGGACAGGGGGAACGGGTGACTATGGCTACACCTTC

d_gene: NA
abundance: NA
v_gene: TRBV5-8
len: 16
j_gene: TRBJ2-7
CDR3aa: CAQSVDRTLRTYEQYF
CDR3nt: TGTGCCCAGAGCGTAGACCGAACGCTTCGAACCTACGAGCAGTACTTC

d_gene: TRBD1
abundance: once
v_gene: TRBV18
len: 17
j_gene: TRBJ2-6
CDR3aa: CASSPNRGFTGANVLTF
CDR3nt: TGTGCCAGCTCACCGAACAGGGGATTCACTGGGGCCAACGTCCTGACTTTC